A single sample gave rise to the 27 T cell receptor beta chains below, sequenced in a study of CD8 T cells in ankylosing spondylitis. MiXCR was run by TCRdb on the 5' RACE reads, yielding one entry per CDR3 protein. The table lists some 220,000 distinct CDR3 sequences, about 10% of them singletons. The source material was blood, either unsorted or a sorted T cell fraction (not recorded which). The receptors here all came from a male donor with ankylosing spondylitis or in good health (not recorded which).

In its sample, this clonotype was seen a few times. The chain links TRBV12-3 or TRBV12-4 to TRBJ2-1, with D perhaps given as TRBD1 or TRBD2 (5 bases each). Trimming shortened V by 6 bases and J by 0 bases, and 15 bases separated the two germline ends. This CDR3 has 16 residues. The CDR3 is CASSSTKGSSYNEQFF. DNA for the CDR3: TGTGCCAGCAGCTCAACCAAGGGGAGCTCCTACAATGAGCAGTTCTTC.

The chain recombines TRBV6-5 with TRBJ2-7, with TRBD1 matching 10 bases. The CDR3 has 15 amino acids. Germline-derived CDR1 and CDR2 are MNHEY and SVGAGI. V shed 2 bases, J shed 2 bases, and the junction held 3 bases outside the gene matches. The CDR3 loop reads CASSYKGTGAYEQYF. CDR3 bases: TGTGCCAGCAGTTACAAGGGGACAGGGGCCTACGAGCAGTACTTC.

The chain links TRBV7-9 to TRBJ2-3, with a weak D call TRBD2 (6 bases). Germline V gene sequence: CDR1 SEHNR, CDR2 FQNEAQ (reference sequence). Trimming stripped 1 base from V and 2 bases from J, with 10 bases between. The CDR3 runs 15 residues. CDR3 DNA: TGTGCCAGCAGCTTAGGGTGGACTACCACAGATACGCAGTATTTT. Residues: CASSLGWTTTDTQYF. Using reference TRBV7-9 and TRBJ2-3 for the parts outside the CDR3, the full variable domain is DTGVSQNPRHKITKRGQNVTFRCDPISEHNRLYWYRQTLGQGPEFLTYFQNEAQLEKSRLLSDRFSAERPKGSFSTLEIQRTEQGDSAMYLCASSLGWTTTDTQYFGPGTRLTVL.

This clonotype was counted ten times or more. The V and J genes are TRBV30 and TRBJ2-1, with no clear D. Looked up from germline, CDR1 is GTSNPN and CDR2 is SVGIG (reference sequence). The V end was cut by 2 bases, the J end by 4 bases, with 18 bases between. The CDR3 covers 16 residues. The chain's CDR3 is CAWSIGPYTSYNEQFF. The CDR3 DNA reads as TGTGCCTGGAGTATAGGACCATACACCTCTTACAATGAGCAGTTCTTC.

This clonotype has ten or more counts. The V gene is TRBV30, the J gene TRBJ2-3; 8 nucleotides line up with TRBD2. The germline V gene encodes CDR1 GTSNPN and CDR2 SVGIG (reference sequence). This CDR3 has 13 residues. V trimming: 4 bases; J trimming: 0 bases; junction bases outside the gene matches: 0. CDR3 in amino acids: CAWTSGSTDTQYF. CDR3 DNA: TGTGCCTGGACTAGCGGGAGCACAGATACGCAGTATTTT.

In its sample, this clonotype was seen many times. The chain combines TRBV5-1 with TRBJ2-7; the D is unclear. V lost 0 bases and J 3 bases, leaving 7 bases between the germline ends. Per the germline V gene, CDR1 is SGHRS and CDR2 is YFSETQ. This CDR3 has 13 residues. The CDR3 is CASSLEEFYEQYF. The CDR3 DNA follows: TGCGCCAGCAGCTTGGAGGAGTTCTACGAGCAGTACTTC.

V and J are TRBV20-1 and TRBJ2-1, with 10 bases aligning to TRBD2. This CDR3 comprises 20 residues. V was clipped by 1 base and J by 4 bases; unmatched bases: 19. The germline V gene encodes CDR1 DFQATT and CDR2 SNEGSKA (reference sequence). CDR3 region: CSARVAGGLAGDQGYNEQFF. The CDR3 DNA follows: TGCAGTGCTAGAGTAGCCGGGGGTCTAGCGGGGGACCAAGGATACAATGAGCAGTTCTTC.

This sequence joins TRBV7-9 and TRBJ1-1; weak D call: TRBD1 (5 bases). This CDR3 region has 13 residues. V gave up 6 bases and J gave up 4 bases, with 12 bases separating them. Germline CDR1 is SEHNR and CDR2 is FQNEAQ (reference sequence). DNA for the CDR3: TGTGCCAGCAGTCCGGAGGGGCGCACTGAAGCTTTCTTT. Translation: CASSPEGRTEAFF.

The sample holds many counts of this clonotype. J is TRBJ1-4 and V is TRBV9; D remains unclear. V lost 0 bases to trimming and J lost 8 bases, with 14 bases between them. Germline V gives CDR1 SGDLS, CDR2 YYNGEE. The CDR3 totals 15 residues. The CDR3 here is CASSVEGRTGEKLFF. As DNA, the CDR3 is TGTGCCAGCAGCGTAGAAGGAAGGACGGGAGAAAAACTGTTTTTT.

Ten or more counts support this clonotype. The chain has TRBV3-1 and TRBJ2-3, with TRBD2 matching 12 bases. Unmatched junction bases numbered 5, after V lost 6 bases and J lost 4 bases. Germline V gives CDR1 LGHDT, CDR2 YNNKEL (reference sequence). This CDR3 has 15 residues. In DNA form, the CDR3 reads TGTGCCAGCAGACTTGGACTAGCGGGATCAGATACGCAGTATTTT. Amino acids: CASRLGLAGSDTQYF.

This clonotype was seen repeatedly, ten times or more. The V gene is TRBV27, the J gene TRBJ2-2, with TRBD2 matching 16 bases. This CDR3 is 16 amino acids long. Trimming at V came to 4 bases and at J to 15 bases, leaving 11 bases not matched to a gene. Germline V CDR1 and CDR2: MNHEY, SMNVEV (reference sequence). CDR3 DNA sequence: TGTGCCAGCAGTTCGGGACTAGCGGGAGGGGTCAGAAAGGTGTTTTTT. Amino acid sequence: CASSSGLAGGVRKVFF.

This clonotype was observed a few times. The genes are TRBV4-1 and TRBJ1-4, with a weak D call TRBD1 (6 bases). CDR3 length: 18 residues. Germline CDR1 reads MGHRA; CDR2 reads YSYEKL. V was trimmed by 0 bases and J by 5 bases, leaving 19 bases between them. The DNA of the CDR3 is TGCGCCAGCAGCCAAGATCGCGGAGGACAGCCATGGAATGAAAAACTGTTTTTT. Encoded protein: CASSQDRGGQPWNEKLFF.

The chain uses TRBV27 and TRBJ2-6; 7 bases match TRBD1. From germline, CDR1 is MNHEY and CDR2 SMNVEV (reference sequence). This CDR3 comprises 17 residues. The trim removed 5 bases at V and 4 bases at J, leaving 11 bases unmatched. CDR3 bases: TGTGCCAGCAGTCCCGATAGGGGGCTAGCAGGGGCCAACGTCCTGACTTTC. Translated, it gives CASSPDRGLAGANVLTF. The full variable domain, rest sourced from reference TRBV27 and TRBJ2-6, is EAQVTQNPRYLITVTGKKLTVTCSQNMNHEYMSWYRQDPGLGLRQIYYSMNVEVTDKGDVPEGYKVSRKEKRNFPLILESPSPNQTSLYFCASSPDRGLAGANVLTFGAGSRLTVL.

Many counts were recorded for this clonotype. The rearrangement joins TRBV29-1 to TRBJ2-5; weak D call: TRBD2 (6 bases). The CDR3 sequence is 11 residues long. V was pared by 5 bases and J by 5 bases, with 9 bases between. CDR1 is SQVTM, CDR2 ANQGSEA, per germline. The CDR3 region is CSVRRDETQYF. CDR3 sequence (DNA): TGCAGCGTTCGGAGGGACGAGACCCAGTACTTC. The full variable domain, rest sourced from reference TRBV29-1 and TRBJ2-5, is SAVISQKPSRDICQRGTSLTIQCQVDSQVTMMFWYRQQPGQSLTLIATANQGSEATYESGFVIDKFPISRPNLTFSTLTVSNMSPEDSSIYLCSVRRDETQYFGPGTRLLVL.

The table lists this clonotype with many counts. For the CDR3, the DNA is TGTGCCAGTCGGGACTTCTACCGCTCTGGGGCCAACGTCCTGACTTTC. This encodes CASRDFYRSGANVLTF. The rearrangement joins TRBV3-1 to TRBJ2-6; D is perhaps TRBD2 (6 bases). V was clipped by 9 bases and J by 0 bases, with 15 bases between them. Germline CDR1 LGHDT, CDR2 YNNKEL (reference sequence). This CDR3 is 16 amino acids long.

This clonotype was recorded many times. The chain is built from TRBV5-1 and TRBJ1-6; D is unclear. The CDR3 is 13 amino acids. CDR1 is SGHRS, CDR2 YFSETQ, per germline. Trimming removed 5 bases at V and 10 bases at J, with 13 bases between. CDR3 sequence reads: CASREGYGSPLHF. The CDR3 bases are TGCGCCAGCAGAGAGGGTTATGGGTCACCCCTCCACTTT.

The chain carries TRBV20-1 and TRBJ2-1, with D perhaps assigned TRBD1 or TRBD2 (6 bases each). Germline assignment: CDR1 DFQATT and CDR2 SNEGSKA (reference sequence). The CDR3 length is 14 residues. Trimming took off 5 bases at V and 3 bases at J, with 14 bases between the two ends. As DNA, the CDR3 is TGCAGTGCTGTTATCGGGGGCCTCTACAATGAGCAGTTCTTC. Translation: CSAVIGGLYNEQFF.

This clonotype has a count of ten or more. As DNA, the CDR3 is TGTGCCAGCAGTACCCGACAGGGGCAAGGGAGCGACTATGGCTACACCTTC. Protein: CASSTRQGQGSDYGYTF. The rearrangement uses TRBV12-3 or TRBV12-4 and TRBJ1-2; 8 bases line up with TRBD1. With V trimmed by 5 bases and J by 3 bases, 14 bases remained unmatched. The CDR3 is made up of 17 amino acids.

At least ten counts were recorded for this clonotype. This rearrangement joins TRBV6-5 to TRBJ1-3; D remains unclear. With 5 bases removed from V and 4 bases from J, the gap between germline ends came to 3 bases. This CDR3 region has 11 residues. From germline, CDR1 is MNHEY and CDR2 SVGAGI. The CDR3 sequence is CASSAGNTIYF. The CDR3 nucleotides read TGTGCCAGCAGTGCCGGAAACACCATATATTTT.

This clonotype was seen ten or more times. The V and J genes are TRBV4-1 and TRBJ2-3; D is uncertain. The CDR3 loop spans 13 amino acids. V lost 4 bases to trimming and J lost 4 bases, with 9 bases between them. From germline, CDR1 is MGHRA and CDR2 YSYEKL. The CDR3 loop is CASSPVSADTQYF. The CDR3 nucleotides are TGCGCCAGCAGCCCCGTCTCAGCAGATACGCAGTATTTT.

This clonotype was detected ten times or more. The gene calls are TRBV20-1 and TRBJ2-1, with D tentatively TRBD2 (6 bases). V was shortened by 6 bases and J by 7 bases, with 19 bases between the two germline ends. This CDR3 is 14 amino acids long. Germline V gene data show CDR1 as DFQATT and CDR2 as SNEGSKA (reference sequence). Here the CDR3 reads CSAEWGRRGNEQFF. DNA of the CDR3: TGCAGTGCCGAATGGGGGAGGAGGGGTAATGAGCAGTTCTTC.

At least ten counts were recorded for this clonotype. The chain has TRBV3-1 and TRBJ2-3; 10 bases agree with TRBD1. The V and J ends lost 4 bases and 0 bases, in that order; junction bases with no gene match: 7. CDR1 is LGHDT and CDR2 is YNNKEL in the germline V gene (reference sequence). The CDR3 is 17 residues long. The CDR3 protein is CASSPIGTGASTDTQYF. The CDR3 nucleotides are TGTGCCAGCAGCCCAATAGGGACAGGGGCTAGCACAGATACGCAGTATTTT.

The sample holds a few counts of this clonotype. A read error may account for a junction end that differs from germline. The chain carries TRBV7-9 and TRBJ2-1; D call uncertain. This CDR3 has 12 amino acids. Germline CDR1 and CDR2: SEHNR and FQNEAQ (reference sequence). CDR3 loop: CASRLVGNEQFF. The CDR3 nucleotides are TGTGCCAGCAGATTAGTGGGGAATGAGCAGTTCTTC.

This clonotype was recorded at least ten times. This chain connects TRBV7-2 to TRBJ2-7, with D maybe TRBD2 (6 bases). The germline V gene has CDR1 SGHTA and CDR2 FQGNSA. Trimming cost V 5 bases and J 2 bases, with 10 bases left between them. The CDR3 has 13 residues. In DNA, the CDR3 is TGTGCCAGCAGCCTAAGACTAGCCTACGAGCAGTACTTC. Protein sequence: CASSLRLAYEQYF.

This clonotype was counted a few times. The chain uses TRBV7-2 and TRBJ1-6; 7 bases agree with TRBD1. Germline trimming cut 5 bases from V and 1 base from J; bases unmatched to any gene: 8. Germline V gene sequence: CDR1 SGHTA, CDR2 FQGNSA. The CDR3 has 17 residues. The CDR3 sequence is CASSLRDSTSYNSPLHF. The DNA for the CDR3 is TGTGCCAGCAGCCTCCGGGACAGTACGTCCTATAATTCACCCCTCCACTTT.

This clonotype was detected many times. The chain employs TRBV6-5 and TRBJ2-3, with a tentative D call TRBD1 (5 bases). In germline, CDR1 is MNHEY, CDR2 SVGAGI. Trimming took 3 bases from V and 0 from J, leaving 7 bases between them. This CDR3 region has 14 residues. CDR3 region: CASSYDRSTDTQYF. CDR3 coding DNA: TGTGCCAGCAGTTATGACAGAAGCACAGATACGCAGTATTTT.

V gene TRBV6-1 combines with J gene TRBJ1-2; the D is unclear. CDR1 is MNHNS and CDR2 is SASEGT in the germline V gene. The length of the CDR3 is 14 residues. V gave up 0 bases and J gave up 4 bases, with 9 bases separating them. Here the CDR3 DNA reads TGTGCCAGCAGTGAAGCCCATGAAAGCTATGGCTACACCTTC. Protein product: CASSEAHESYGYTF.